This T cell receptor (beta chain) was captured in a study of T cell changes during pregnancy in multiple sclerosis. The germline gives CDR1 WSHSY, CDR2 SAAADI. J lost 10 bases, V lost 0 bases, and 0 bases had no gene match. This CDR3 region has 12 residues. Libraries were prepared by immunoSEQ multiplex PCR; TCRdb keeps only in-frame clonotypes and omits some of them. The sample lists 75,000 to 100,000 clones; under 95% were seen once. The clonotype originates from a female donor in good health, enrolled as a control in a pregnancy study. The source was peripheral blood, collected after pregnancy. The chain is built from TRBV10-2 and TRBJ2-1; 7 positions match TRBD2. The DNA for the CDR3 is TGCGCCAGCAGTGAGTCGACTAGCGAGCAGTTCTTC. Its translation is CASSESTSEQFF.